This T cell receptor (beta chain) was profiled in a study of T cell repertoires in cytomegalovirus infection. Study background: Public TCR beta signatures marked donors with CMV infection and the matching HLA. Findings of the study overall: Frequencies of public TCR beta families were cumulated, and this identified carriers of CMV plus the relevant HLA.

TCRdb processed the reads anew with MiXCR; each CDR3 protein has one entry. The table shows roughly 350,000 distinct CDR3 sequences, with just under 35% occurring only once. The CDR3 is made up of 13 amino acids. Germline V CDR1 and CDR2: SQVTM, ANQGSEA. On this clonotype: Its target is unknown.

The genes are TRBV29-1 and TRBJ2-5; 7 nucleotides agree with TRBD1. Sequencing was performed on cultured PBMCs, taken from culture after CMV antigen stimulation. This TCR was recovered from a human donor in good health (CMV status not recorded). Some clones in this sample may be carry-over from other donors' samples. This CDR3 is CTYLGTDQETQYF. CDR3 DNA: TGCACCTATTTAGGGACAGACCAAGAGACCCAGTACTTC.